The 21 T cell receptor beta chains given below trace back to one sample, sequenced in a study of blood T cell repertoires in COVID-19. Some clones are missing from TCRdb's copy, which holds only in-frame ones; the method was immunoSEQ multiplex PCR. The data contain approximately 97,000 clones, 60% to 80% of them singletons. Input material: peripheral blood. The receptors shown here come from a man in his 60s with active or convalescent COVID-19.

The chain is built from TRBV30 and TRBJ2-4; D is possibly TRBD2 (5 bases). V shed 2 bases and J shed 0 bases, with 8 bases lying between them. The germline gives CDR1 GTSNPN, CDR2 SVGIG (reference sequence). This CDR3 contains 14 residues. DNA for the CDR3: TGTGCCTGGAGTTCGGGATTAGCCAAAAACATTCAGTACTTC. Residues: CAWSSGLAKNIQYF.

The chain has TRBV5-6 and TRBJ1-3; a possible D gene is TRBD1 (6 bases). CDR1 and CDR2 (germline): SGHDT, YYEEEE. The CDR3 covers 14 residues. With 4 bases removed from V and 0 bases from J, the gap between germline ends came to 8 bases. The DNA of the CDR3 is TGTGCCAGCAGCCCCAGGGGCTCTGGAAACACCATATATTTT. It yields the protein CASSPRGSGNTIYF.

The CDR3 region is CASSLMRQEKEAFF. DNA for the CDR3: TGTGCCAGCAGTTTGATGCGACAAGAAAAAGAAGCTTTCTTT. The rearrangement uses TRBV27 and TRBJ1-1; D ambiguous. CDR1 is MNHEY, CDR2 SMNVEV, per germline (reference sequence). CDR3 length equals 14 residues. The V and J ends lost 3 bases and 8 bases respectively, with 16 bases between them.

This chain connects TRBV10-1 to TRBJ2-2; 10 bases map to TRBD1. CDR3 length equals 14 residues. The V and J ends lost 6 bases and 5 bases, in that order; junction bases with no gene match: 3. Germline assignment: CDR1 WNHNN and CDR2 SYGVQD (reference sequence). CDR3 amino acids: CASSSGQGTGELFF. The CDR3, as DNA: TGCGCCAGCAGCTCGGGACAGGGGACCGGGGAGCTGTTTTTT.

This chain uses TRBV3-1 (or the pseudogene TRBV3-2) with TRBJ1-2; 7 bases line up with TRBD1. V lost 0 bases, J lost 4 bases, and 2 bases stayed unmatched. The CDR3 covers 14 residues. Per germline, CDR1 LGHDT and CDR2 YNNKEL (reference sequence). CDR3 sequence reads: CASSQEQGTYGYTF. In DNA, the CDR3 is TGTGCCAGCAGCCAAGAACAGGGGACCTATGGCTACACCTTC.

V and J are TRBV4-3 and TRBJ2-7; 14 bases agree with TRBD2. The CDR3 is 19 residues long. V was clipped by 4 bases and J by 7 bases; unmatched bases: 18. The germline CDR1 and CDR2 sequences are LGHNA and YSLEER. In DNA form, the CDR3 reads TGCGCCAGCAGCCTACAGACTAGCGGGAGGGCGTTAGGGTATCGGGAGCAGTACGTC. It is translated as CASSLQTSGRALGYREQYV.

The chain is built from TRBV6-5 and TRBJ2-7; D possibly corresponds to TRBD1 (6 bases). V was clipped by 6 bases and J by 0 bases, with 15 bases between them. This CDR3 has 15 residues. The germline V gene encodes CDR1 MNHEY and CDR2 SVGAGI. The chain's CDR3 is CASRRSGQGSYEQYF. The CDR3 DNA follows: TGTGCCAGCAGACGATCGGGACAAGGCTCCTACGAGCAGTACTTC.

CDR3 sequence reads: CASSPRQGAHTEAFF. The CDR3 nucleotides are TGTGCCAGCAGCCCCCGACAGGGGGCACACACTGAAGCTTTCTTT. The chain is built from TRBV7-2 and TRBJ1-1, with 10 bases aligning to TRBD1. Germline CDR1 is SGHTA and CDR2 is FQGNSA. The length of the CDR3 is 15 residues. The J segment lost 3 bases and the V segment lost 5 bases, leaving 6 bases of the junction unmatched.

The CDR3 loop is CASNEGQGETDTQYF. DNA for the CDR3: TGTGCCAGCAACGAAGGACAGGGTGAAACAGATACGCAGTATTTT. The chain couples TRBV11-3 to TRBJ2-3; 8 bases line up with TRBD1. This CDR3 contains 15 residues. Germline V CDR1 and CDR2: SGHNT, YENEEA. J was trimmed by 3 bases and V by 7 bases; bases with no gene match: 9.

The CDR3 nucleotides read TGTGCCACCAGCAGAGTTGGGACAGGGGGCTTTGGCTACACCTTC. It yields the protein CATSRVGTGGFGYTF. The chain employs TRBV15 and TRBJ1-2; 12 bases match TRBD1. CDR3 size: 15 residues. Germline V gives CDR1 LNHNV, CDR2 YYDKDF (reference sequence). Trimming took 1 base from V and 7 from J; bases not matched to a gene: 4. Filled out from reference TRBV15 and TRBJ1-2, the complete variable domain reads DAMVIQNPRYQVTQFGKPVTLSCSQTLNHNVMYWYQQKSSQAPKLLFHYYDKDFNNEADTPDNFQSRRPNTSFCFLDIRSPGLGDTAMYLCATSRVGTGGFGYTFGSGTRLTVV.

The CDR3 is CASSPPGYEQYF. In DNA form, the CDR3 reads TGTGCCAGTAGTCCACCGGGCTACGAGCAGTACTTC. J is TRBJ2-7 and V is TRBV19, with D hard to call. Germline CDR1 reads LNHDA; CDR2 reads SQIVND (reference sequence). This CDR3 spans 12 amino acids. V was shortened by 5 bases and J by 3 bases, with 8 bases between the two germline ends.

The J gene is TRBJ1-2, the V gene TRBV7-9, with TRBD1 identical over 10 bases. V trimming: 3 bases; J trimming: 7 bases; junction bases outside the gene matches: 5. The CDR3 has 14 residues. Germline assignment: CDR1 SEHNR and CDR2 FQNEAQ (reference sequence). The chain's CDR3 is CASSLPGTGVGYTF. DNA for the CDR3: TGTGCCAGCAGCTTGCCGGGGACAGGGGTTGGCTACACCTTC.

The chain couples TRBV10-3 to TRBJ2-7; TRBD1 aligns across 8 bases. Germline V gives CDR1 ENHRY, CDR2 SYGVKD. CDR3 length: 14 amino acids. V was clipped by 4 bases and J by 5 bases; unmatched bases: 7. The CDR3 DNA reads TGTGCCATCAGTGGGACAGGGAGGTCCCACGAGCAGTACGTC. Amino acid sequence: CAISGTGRSHEQYV.

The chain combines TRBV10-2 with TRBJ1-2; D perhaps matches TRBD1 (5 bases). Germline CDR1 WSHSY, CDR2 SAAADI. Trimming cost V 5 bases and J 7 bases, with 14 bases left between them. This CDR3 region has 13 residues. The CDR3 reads CASSRGVYGGYTF. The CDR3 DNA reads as TGCGCCAGCAGTCGGGGGGTGTATGGTGGCTACACCTTC.

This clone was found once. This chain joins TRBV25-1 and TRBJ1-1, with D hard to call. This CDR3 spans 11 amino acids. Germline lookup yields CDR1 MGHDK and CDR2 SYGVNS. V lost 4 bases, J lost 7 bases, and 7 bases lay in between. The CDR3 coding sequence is TGTGCCAGCAGTGTGGGCAGTGAAGCTTTCTTT. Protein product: CASSVGSEAFF.

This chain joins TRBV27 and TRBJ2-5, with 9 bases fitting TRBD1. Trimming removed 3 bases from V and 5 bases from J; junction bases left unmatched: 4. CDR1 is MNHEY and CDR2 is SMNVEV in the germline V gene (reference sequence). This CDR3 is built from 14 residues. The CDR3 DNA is TGTGCCAGCAGTTTGGACAGGGGTCGCGAGACCCAGTACTTC. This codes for CASSLDRGRETQYF.

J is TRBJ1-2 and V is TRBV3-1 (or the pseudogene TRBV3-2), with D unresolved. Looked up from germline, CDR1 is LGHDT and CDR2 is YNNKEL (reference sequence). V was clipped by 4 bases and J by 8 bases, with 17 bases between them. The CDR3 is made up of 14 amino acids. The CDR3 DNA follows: TGTGCCAGCAGCCGTCCGGGGTCCGCGGGGGGCTACACCTTC. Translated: CASSRPGSAGGYTF.

CDR3 in amino acids: CARGTSTHEQFF. For the CDR3, the DNA is TGTGCCAGAGGGACTAGCACGCACGAGCAGTTCTTC. The chain has TRBV2 and TRBJ2-1, with 9 nucleotides matching TRBD2. There are 12 residues in the CDR3. V trimming: 9 bases; J trimming: 10 bases; junction bases outside the gene matches: 7. Looked up from germline, CDR1 is SNHLY and CDR2 is FYNNEI.

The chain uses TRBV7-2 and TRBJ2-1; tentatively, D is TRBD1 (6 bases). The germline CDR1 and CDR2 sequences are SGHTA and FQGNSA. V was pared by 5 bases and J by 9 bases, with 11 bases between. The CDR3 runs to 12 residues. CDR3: CASSAQGIEQFF. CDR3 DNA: TGTGCCAGCAGCGCTCAGGGGATTGAGCAGTTCTTC.

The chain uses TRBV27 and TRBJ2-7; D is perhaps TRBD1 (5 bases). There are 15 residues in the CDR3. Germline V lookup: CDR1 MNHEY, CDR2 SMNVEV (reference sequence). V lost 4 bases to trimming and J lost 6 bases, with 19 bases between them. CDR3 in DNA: TGTGCCAGCAGTTCCTCCCCGGGCAGGGTGGGCGAGCAGTACGTC. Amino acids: CASSSSPGRVGEQYV.

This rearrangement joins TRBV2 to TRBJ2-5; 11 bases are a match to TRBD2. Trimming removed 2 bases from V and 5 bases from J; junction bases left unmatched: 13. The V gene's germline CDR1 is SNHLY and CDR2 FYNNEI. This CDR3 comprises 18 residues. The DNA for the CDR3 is TGTGCCAGCAGTGAATGGCCACTAGCGGGAGTTTATCGGGAGACCCAGTACTTC. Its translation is CASSEWPLAGVYRETQYF.